Listed here is a single T cell receptor beta chain. No antigen is known for it. No qualities accompany the bases; no much larger clone lies one base away. The data were taken from a study of cytomegalovirus exposure and HLA in healthy donors (dated by TCRdb to the late 2010s). About the full investigation: According to an earlier analysis of 450 to 650 of the donors, about 179 million T cells yielded 90 million to 140 million unique TCR beta sequences and around 280 Gb of sequence data. Because of strong linkage in the cohort, roughly five DR-DQ haplotypes were treated as single units for association and clustering. In a later analysis, previously published TCR beta repertoires from roughly 710 donors were re-analyzed and high-resolution HLA genotyping was added so that TCR occurrence patterns could be studied. The study combined high-throughput TCR immunosequencing, statistical association of individual TCRs with disease status, and machine learning to predict cytomegalovirus infection status. Donor age, sex, ethnicity and CMV serostatus were compiled alongside the repertoire data. The study aimed to test whether signatures of past pathogen exposure could be identified by cataloging public T cell receptors. The study profiled the T cell repertoires of 550 to 700 subjects by immunosequencing and related them to cytomegalovirus serostatus. An earlier analysis of a few hundred of the donors applied high-throughput TCR beta sequencing to assess whether each TCR beta V gene segment acted as functional or pseudogenic. Rather than using new phenotypic data, the later analysis identified candidate immune exposures from TCR beta sequences and from how often those sequences occurred across donors. Among about 360 genotyped donors of the cohort, an average of approximately 240,000 unique TCR beta nucleotide sequences were sequenced per donor, approximately 20% of them non-productive. Every discovery cohort repertoire had been produced on one sequencing platform. Of the 300 to 500 genotyped donors, 81% were placed in the genetic ancestry cluster associated with self-reported Caucasian donors. HLA typing included class I and class II loci at four-digit resolution. A later genetic analysis used genome-wide SNP genotypes for 398 of the 666 donors, treating that subset as a discovery cohort. An early release covering around 630 HLA-typed donors comprised about 310 gigabases of sequencing data and some 79 million unique TCR sequences. Typing coverage differed by locus: A, B, C, DRB1 and DQB1 were typed in roughly 620-630 donors, DQA1 in about 560, DPA1 in 606, and DPB1 in roughly 450. A separate validation cohort of 100 to 150 different subjects was used in addition to the roughly 640-subject first cohort.

Sequences SGHRS (CDR1) and YFSETQ (CDR2) are obtained from the germline V gene. V is trimmed back by 3 bases and J by 0 bases, and the junction contains 7 bases that no gene match accounts for. There are 16 amino acids in the CDR3, from cysteine to phenylalanine inclusive. The kept DNA is CDR3 alone, 48 bases in frame from the first base. Libraries were constructed by the immunoSEQ multiplex PCR assay. The multiplex PCR relied on a mix of 60 forward primers for TCR Vbeta segments and 13 reverse primers for TCR Jbeta segments. The CDR3 region of rearranged TCR beta genes was amplified from genomic DNA by a multiplex PCR assay. The amplified TCR beta libraries were sequenced on the Illumina HiSeq System as 87-base-pair reads. In the original analysis: In a later analysis, tens of millions of unique TCR beta chains were counted across the roughly 610 repertoires, and some 10 million of these chains were shared by at least two donors. Raw reads were error-corrected and collapsed into unique sequences with a nearest-neighbor algorithm that merged closely related sequences to remove PCR and sequencing errors. V, D and J gene segments were assigned by aligning CDR3 sequences to IMGT reference sequences. For a sequence to be retained, a match of at least six nucleotides to both a V gene segment and a J gene segment was required. A rearrangement was called productive if the CDR3 had no stop codons and remained in frame with V and J, and every other rearrangement was called non-productive. CDR3 was defined by IMGT convention, running from the second conserved V-encoded cysteine to the conserved J-encoded phenylalanine. The earlier analysis of 550 to 650 of the donors excluded any sequence lacking an unambiguous match to a single V gene segment. An earlier analysis of almost 600 of the donors classified V segments as functional when productive rearrangements were above 56.7% and as segregating when the standard deviation between donors was above 5%. A statistical classification framework was developed to diagnose cytomegalovirus status using the catalog of TCR beta chain sequences. A later analysis assigned V and J genes by comparing TCR nucleotide sequences with IMGT/GENE-DB human TR gene sequences. A later analysis assigned CDR3 sequences and most-parsimonious VDJ recombination scenarios with the TCRdist pipeline. A later analysis defined each TCR beta chain by its CDR3 amino acid sequence plus V-gene family, and excluded reads lacking a unique V-gene family. In a later analysis, approximately 590 highly shared, low-generation-probability nucleotide sequences were removed to address suspected cross-contamination and a sequencing artifact. In a later analysis, a clonal expansion index was calculated for each public chain from normalized within-repertoire ranks of inferred template counts. A later analysis computed generation probabilities with a VDJ recombination model fitted to out-of-frame rearrangements, and checked the results against IGoR. A later analysis scored TCR-TCR, TCR-HLA and TCR-CMV co-occurrence with hypergeometric tests, applying a repertoire-size bias correction to TCR pairs. False discovery rates were estimated in a later analysis by permuting HLA or CMV assignments 20 times. A later analysis grouped co-occurring TCRs with DBSCAN, adding TCRdist sequence similarity when clustering within HLA-allele-positive subsets. Repertoires with fewer than 30,000 or more than 120,000 public chains were left out of co-occurrence clustering, as were about 5 repertoires with anomalous nucleotide sharing. TCRdb took this table from immuneACCESS and kept in-frame rearrangements with V and J called. Such tables lack part of the clones; where checked against another copy, unresolved V genes explain under half of the gap, and the rest is unexplained. The DNA gave D and trimming, while V, J and clone size come from that table. The sample records about 120,000 clones, 70% to 85% of which are singletons. The ten largest clones add up to about 6.8% of the sample.

The cohort was made up of 666 healthy bone marrow donors. Cohort members were all nominally healthy when sampled, although unrecorded immune exposures were likely present. The donor was CMV seropositive and was included in the group of 290 or so seropositive cohort members. A peripheral blood sample was collected from each donor, and TCR beta sequencing was performed on peripheral blood mononuclear cells. Genomic DNA was extracted from the blood cell samples with the Qiagen DNeasy Blood Extraction Kit. General study outcomes and caveats: A later genetic analysis reported fewer N-insertions in productive TCRs among donors in an Asian-associated ancestry cluster than the roughly 700-donor mean. The classifier was reported to diagnose cytomegalovirus status with high specificity and sensitivity in both the original cohort and the validation cohort. V-gene and J-gene trimming of TCR beta chains was associated with a missense DCLRE1C variant in a later genetic analysis, and the association was replicated in an independent cohort. In the study, 150 to 200 TCR beta chains were listed as associated with cytomegalovirus. Most CMV-associated TCR beta chains appeared to be HLA-restricted in a later analysis, and the HLA associations seemed to be driven largely by CMV exposure. Because HLA typing was missing for some donors at each locus, association tests included only the typed subset. Specific HLA alleles were associated with 15,000 to 20,000 TCR beta sequences at a false discovery rate of 0.05 in a later analysis. Three of the identified cytomegalovirus-associated TCR beta chains were confirmed in vitro to be specific for cytomegalovirus antigens. Correlated functional status among segregating V segments might reflect linkage disequilibrium, but an unknown experimental factor could not be ruled out. In an earlier analysis of some 640 of the donors, most TCR beta V segments were observed in productive rearrangements about 87% or about 30% of the time, broadly matching IMGT annotations. A further reported finding was that TCR beta sequences accurately predicted the HLA-A and HLA-B alleles for most subjects in the first cohort. Because counts were too low, seventeen rarely observed V segments, including chromosome 9 orphons, were excluded from the earlier analysis of some 590 of the donors. A cluster of highly shared sequence variants was judged likely to represent a technical artifact of the sequencing pipeline. It was suggested by the authors that the approach could potentially be generalized to other disease states and immunological phenotypes. When HLA alleles, especially DR and DQ, strongly co-occurred, attributing TCR associations to individual alleles was difficult. A later analysis reported that several top co-occurrence clusters appeared linked to parvovirus B19, influenza, CMV and Epstein-Barr virus. Some IMGT-functional V segments, including TRBV6-2 and TRBV6-3, could not be told apart with the 87-base-pair reads, so those segments were excluded. Compared with equally common non-associated chains, HLA-associated TCR beta chains in a later analysis were more clonally expanded and had lower generation probabilities. The presence/absence analyses assumed that sequencing depth was roughly uniform across donors, and that assumption may not be true. The only immune exposure information available for the cohort was CMV serostatus. Most TCR sequences were observed very rarely across donors, whereas some public TCRs were present in many individuals. According to a later analysis, TCR association rates differed among HLA loci, with DRB1 alleles showing the most associated TCRs and HLA-C alleles showing the fewest. This cohort had only TCR beta chains sequenced, and the lack of alpha or paired-chain data limited which features could be detected.

Recombination linked TRBV5-1 to TRBJ1-1, and TRBD1 aligns with 8 junction nucleotides. Sequenced: PBMCs. This receptor was taken from a man aged 25-45 years in good health and CMV-seropositive. Here the CDR3 is given as CASSWRQGRMNTEAFF. Here is the DNA: TGCGCCAGCAGCTGGCGACAGGGGCGAATGAACACTGAAGCTTTCTTT.